The 13 T cell receptor beta chains listed next were all sequenced from one sample in a study of T cells after yellow fever vaccination. TCRdb independently ran MiXCR on the 5' RACE reads; one entry per CDR3 protein. Among fewer than 350,000 distinct CDR3 sequences listed, 8.7% were seen once. The sequenced sample was PBMCs, obtained on the day of the first yellow fever vaccination. These receptors all come from a man younger than 35 who received the YFV17D yellow fever vaccine.

This clonotype was counted only a few times. The chain has TRBV27 and TRBJ2-1, with 8 positions matching TRBD2. The germline gives CDR1 MNHEY, CDR2 SMNVEV (reference sequence). After removal of 7 bases from V and 3 bases from J, the junction contained 11 bases not matched to a gene. There are 16 residues in the CDR3. The CDR3 nucleotides read TGTGCCAGCATAGGTTTCAGCGGGGGTCTCTACAATGAGCAGTTCTTC. The encoded protein is CASIGFSGGLYNEQFF.

This clonotype was counted only a few times. The V gene is TRBV12-3 or TRBV12-4, the J gene TRBJ1-3, with TRBD1 matching 9 bases. V lost 6 bases and J lost 4; bases outside the gene matches: 4. There are 14 residues in the CDR3. The CDR3 region is CASSTDRGGNTIYF. CDR3 nucleotide sequence: TGTGCCAGCAGCACCGACAGGGGGGGAAACACCATATATTTT.

The chain couples TRBV6-6 to TRBJ1-1, with D perhaps matching TRBD1 (5 bases). The V and J ends lost 8 bases and 0 bases respectively, with 10 bases between them. CDR3 length: 13 residues. The germline gives CDR1 MNHNY, CDR2 SVGAGI (reference sequence). The CDR3 DNA follows: TGTGCCAGCTGGGAGGGGATGAACACTGAAGCTTTCTTT. Its protein product is CASWEGMNTEAFF.

The rearrangement links TRBV7-9 to TRBJ1-4; 7 bases are a match to TRBD1. This CDR3 has 15 residues. Trimming at V came to 0 bases and at J to 8 bases, leaving 6 bases not matched to a gene. Germline V gene lookup returns CDR1 SEHNR and CDR2 FQNEAQ (reference sequence). The CDR3 region is CASSLAGGGREKLFF. The CDR3 coding sequence is TGTGCCAGCAGCTTAGCAGGGGGCGGGCGAGAAAAACTGTTTTTT.

This clonotype was recorded a few times. The chain employs TRBV2 and TRBJ2-7; tentative D call: TRBD2 (5 bases). Looked up from germline, CDR1 is SNHLY and CDR2 is FYNNEI. This CDR3 comprises 16 residues. The V end lost 6 bases, the J end lost 0 bases, and 18 bases lay between the germline ends. The CDR3 region has the DNA TGTGCCAGCAGAATTATGAGCGTTGGGAGCTCCTACGAGCAGTACTTC. Encoded protein: CASRIMSVGSSYEQYF.

Only a few counts were recorded for this clonotype. V and J are TRBV12-5 and TRBJ2-1; 9 bases are a match to TRBD1. The CDR3 totals 12 residues. Germline CDR1 LGHNT, CDR2 FRNRAP. Germline trimming cut 3 bases from V and 14 bases from J; bases unmatched to any gene: 5. CDR3 DNA: TGTGCTAGTGGTTTACCCCGGACAGGGGAGTTCTTC. It codes for CASGLPRTGEFF. Based on the CDR3 plus reference TRBV12-5 and TRBJ2-1, the full variable domain is DARVTQTPRHKVTEMGQEVTMRCQPILGHNTVFWYRQTMMQGLELLAYFRNRAPLDDSGMPKDRFSAEMPDATLATLKIQPSEPRDSAVYFCASGLPRTGEFFGPGTRLTVL.

In its sample, this clonotype was seen a few times. The chain recombines TRBV14 with TRBJ1-3, with TRBD1 as a possible D gene (6 bases). The length of the CDR3 is 15 residues. Looked up from germline, CDR1 is SGHDN and CDR2 is FVKESK. V was pared by 2 bases and J by 6 bases, with 14 bases between. The CDR3 here is CASSQRGTWANTIYF. The CDR3 DNA reads as TGTGCCAGCAGCCAAAGGGGGACGTGGGCAAACACCATATATTTT.

This clonotype was seen a few times. V usage is TRBV18 and J usage is TRBJ2-4; D is ambiguous. The germline V gene has CDR1 KGHSH and CDR2 LQKENI. The CDR3 is made up of 14 amino acids. V shed 7 bases and J shed 0 bases, with 10 bases lying between them. CDR3 DNA: TGTGCCAGCTTCAACGATCTAGCCAAAAACATTCAGTACTTC. This codes for CASFNDLAKNIQYF.

The CDR3 sequence: CASRRLAGAYQETQYF. The DNA of the CDR3 is TGTGCCAGCAGAAGATTAGCGGGGGCTTACCAAGAGACCCAGTACTTC. The chain joins TRBV7-8 to TRBJ2-5, with 9 bases matching TRBD2. This CDR3 is 16 amino acids long. Germline CDR1 is SGHVS and CDR2 is FQNEAQ. V was pared by 6 bases and J by 0 bases, with 8 bases of the junction left unmatched.

This clonotype occurred many times. The chain employs TRBV5-1 and TRBJ2-3; the D is unclear. The germline V gene encodes CDR1 SGHRS and CDR2 YFSETQ. Trimming took off 3 bases at V and 6 bases at J, with 14 bases between the two ends. This CDR3 has 14 amino acids. The CDR3 DNA follows: TGCGCCAGCAGCTCCCCGACTCGAAGTGATACGCAGTATTTT. Its protein product is CASSSPTRSDTQYF.

This clonotype appeared many times. This sequence joins TRBV18 and TRBJ2-5; TRBD2 is a possible D gene (5 bases). This CDR3 region has 20 residues. Trimming took 3 bases from V and 0 from J, leaving 26 bases between them. Germline V gene sequence: CDR1 KGHSH, CDR2 LQKENI. As DNA, the CDR3 is TGTGCCAGCTCACCTCCACCGGGCCGAGGGTTTGTGGGGTACCAAGAGACCCAGTACTTC. This translates into CASSPPPGRGFVGYQETQYF.

The table lists this clonotype with a few counts. The chain joins TRBV6-2 or TRBV6-3 to TRBJ1-5, with D perhaps matching TRBD1 (5 bases). Deletions cut 7 bases from V and 7 bases from J, with 20 bases between. This CDR3 spans 15 amino acids. Germline values: CDR1 MNHEY, CDR2 SVGEGT. The CDR3 reads CASTRDLRTPQPQHF. CDR3 coding DNA: TGTGCCAGCACCCGGGACCTCCGAACCCCCCAGCCCCAGCATTTT.

The rearrangement links TRBV28 to TRBJ1-2; TRBD1 aligns across 10 bases. The CDR3 has 14 amino acids. Germline V gene data show CDR1 as MDHEN and CDR2 as SYDVKM. Unmatched junction bases numbered 7, after V lost 7 bases and J lost 5 bases. CDR3 bases: TGTGCCAGCACCCATGGGACAGGGGAATATGGCTACACCTTC. Encoded protein: CASTHGTGEYGYTF.